What follows are 28 T cell receptor beta chains derived from one specimen sequenced in a study of T cells expressing NK-cell markers. Reprocessing the 5' RACE reads, TCRdb reports a single entry for every CDR3 protein and omits DNA. The sample includes roughly 300,000 distinct CDR3 sequences. The sequencing sample was made of blood T cells: a sorted CD56 or NKG2C T cell subset, CD4+ or CD8+ T cells, or bulk PBMC T cells (not recorded which). These receptors were obtained from a woman between 18 and 69 years old in good health.

The chain links TRBV7-3 to TRBJ2-1; TCRdb selects TRBD2, and the lack of DNA leaves this call unchecked. CDR1 SGHTA and CDR2 FQGTGA come from the germline V gene. The CDR3 covers 12 residues. CDR3 in amino acids: CASGGGGYEQFF. The full variable domain, rest sourced from reference TRBV7-3 and TRBJ2-1, is GAGVSQTPSNKVTEKGKYVELRCDPISGHTALYWYRQSLGQGPEFLIYFQGTGAADDSGLPNDRFFAVRPEGSVSTLKIQRTERGDSAVYLCASGGGGYEQFFGPGTRLTVL.

The V call is TRBV12-3 or TRBV12-4, the J call TRBJ1-1; the TCRdb call, TRBD1, lacks DNA for checking. The CDR3 consists of 13 residues. The CDR3: CASKIHTGAEAFF.

The rearrangement links TRBV6-1 to TRBJ2-7; TCRdb calls TRBD1, which cannot be checked without DNA. Germline lookup yields CDR1 MNHNS and CDR2 SASEGT. This CDR3 spans 14 amino acids. CDR3 loop: CASRGTGGAYEQYF.

This sequence joins TRBV18 and TRBJ2-7. Germline loops: CDR1 KGHSH, CDR2 LQKENI. This CDR3 comprises 13 residues. The CDR3: CASSPRDNHEQYF.

The rearrangement joins TRBV18 to TRBJ1-1; there is no DNA to check the TCRdb D call of TRBD1. The CDR3 length is 14 residues. In germline, CDR1 is KGHSH, CDR2 LQKENI. CDR3 amino acids: CASSPVTGTTEAFF.

The chain combines TRBV5-8 with TRBJ1-6; TCRdb selects TRBD1, and the lack of DNA leaves this call unchecked. The CDR3 length is 15 residues. Germline CDR1 is SGHTS and CDR2 is YDEGEE. This chain's CDR3 is CASSFSGTGVSPLHF.

V and J are TRBV7-8 and TRBJ2-1; TCRdb's D gene call, TRBD2, goes unchecked for lack of DNA. Germline lookup yields CDR1 SGHVS and CDR2 FQNEAQ. This CDR3 spans 16 amino acids. CDR3 sequence reads: CASSLARQRARAEQFF.

The chain is built from TRBV20-1 and TRBJ1-1; TCRdb reports TRBD1, a call that lacks DNA to check it against. The CDR3 sequence is 13 residues long. The germline gives CDR1 DFQATT, CDR2 SNEGSKA (reference sequence). CDR3 amino acids: CSASGHGGTEAFF.

This chain links TRBV5-1 with TRBJ2-2; TCRdb gives TRBD2 as the D gene, but with no DNA this cannot be confirmed. There are 15 residues in the CDR3. Germline CDR1 is SGHRS and CDR2 is YFSETQ. The CDR3 is CASSQGGRNTGELFF.

The CDR3 is CSAGRDSPGDTQYF. The V and J genes are TRBV20-1 and TRBJ2-3; the D gene TCRdb calls, TRBD1, cannot be checked with no DNA. CDR1 is DFQATT and CDR2 is SNEGSKA in the germline V gene (reference sequence). The CDR3 is 14 residues long.

This sequence joins TRBV18 and TRBJ2-5. Germline CDR1 reads KGHSH; CDR2 reads LQKENI. This CDR3 is built from 13 residues. This CDR3 is CASSLPVQETQYF.

CDR3 residues: CSARVSGPGELFF. The V call is TRBV20-1, the J call TRBJ2-2; there is no DNA to check the TCRdb D call of TRBD1. Per the germline V gene, CDR1 is DFQATT and CDR2 is SNEGSKA (reference sequence). This CDR3 has 13 amino acids.

The chain has TRBV7-2 and TRBJ1-5. The CDR3 is made up of 14 amino acids. CDR1 is SGHTA, CDR2 FQGNSA, per germline. CDR3 in amino acids: CASSLAEGPQPQHF.

V and J are TRBV7-2 and TRBJ2-7. This CDR3 comprises 15 residues. Germline V gene data show CDR1 as SGHTA and CDR2 as FQGNSA. Here the CDR3 reads CASSTQPLGSYEQYF.

The chain employs TRBV6-5 and TRBJ1-4; with no DNA, the TCRdb D assignment of TRBD1 cannot be verified. The germline CDR1 and CDR2 sequences are MNHEY and SVGAGI. The CDR3 runs to 15 residues. CDR3 loop: CASSYSGTVNEKLFF.

The gene calls are TRBV7-9 and TRBJ1-1; as DNA is missing, the TRBD1 call by TCRdb cannot be tested. This CDR3 has 15 residues. Germline values: CDR1 SEHNR, CDR2 FQNEAQ (reference sequence). CDR3 residues: CASSLGDRVTGEAFF.

The rearrangement joins TRBV28 to TRBJ2-7; without DNA, the TCRdb call of TRBD2 cannot be checked. The CDR3 contains 15 residues. CDR1 is MDHEN, CDR2 SYDVKM, per germline. CDR3 protein: CASSSLAGGPYEQYF.

V is TRBV6-8 and J is TRBJ2-1; with no DNA, the TCRdb D assignment of TRBD1 cannot be verified. The CDR3 has 13 residues. The germline CDR1 and CDR2 sequences are MNHGY and SAAAGT. CDR3 loop: CASSPDRAPRKFF.

The chain uses TRBV28 and TRBJ2-7; TCRdb gives TRBD2 as the D gene, but with no DNA this cannot be confirmed. Germline V gene data show CDR1 as MDHEN and CDR2 as SYDVKM. This CDR3 has 16 amino acids. This chain's CDR3 is CASSHRLLGDSYEQYF.

The chain is built from TRBV6-2 or TRBV6-3 and TRBJ2-1; TCRdb's assignment of TRBD2 cannot be checked, as there is no DNA. Germline lookup yields CDR1 MNHEY and CDR2 SVGEGT. The CDR3 contains 14 residues. The CDR3 loop is CASHPGLRPDEQFF.

The gene calls are TRBV3-1 and TRBJ2-1; TCRdb lists TRBD1, though no DNA is available to test this call. The germline CDR1 and CDR2 sequences are LGHDT and YNNKEL (reference sequence). The CDR3 runs 14 residues. The CDR3 sequence: CASSRATGGNEQFF.

The V gene is TRBV5-1, the J gene TRBJ2-1; TCRdb proposes TRBD2, but this gene call is untestable without DNA. CDR3 length: 18 amino acids. The germline CDR1 and CDR2 sequences are SGHRS and YFSETQ. CDR3 residues: CASSLSRGGLAGYNEQFF.

CDR3 region: CASSYDRAGDEQFF. This chain joins TRBV6-5 and TRBJ2-1; TCRdb selects TRBD1, and the lack of DNA leaves this call unchecked. CDR1 MNHEY and CDR2 SVGAGI come from the germline V gene. CDR3 length: 14 amino acids.

The chain's CDR3 is CASSRPRTLDQPQHF. The chain combines TRBV28 with TRBJ1-5; TCRdb reports TRBD1, a call that lacks DNA to check it against. The CDR3 runs to 15 residues. From germline, CDR1 is MDHEN and CDR2 SYDVKM.

This chain's CDR3 is CASSLIAGSTDTQYF. The chain is built from TRBV7-3 and TRBJ2-3; TCRdb gives TRBD2 as the D gene, but with no DNA this cannot be confirmed. From germline, CDR1 is SGHTA and CDR2 FQGTGA. The CDR3 covers 15 residues.

The V gene is TRBV11-2, the J gene TRBJ1-5. CDR1 is SGHAT, CDR2 FQNNGV, per germline. The CDR3 covers 16 residues. CDR3: CASSLDGVLSNQPQHF.

The chain recombines TRBV7-2 with TRBJ1-2. This CDR3 comprises 13 residues. Germline V gives CDR1 SGHTA, CDR2 FQGNSA. The CDR3: CASSLAFNYGYTF.

This chain uses TRBV7-8 with TRBJ2-4; TCRdb designates TRBD2, a call that cannot be tested without DNA. Germline values: CDR1 SGHVS, CDR2 FQNEAQ. This CDR3 has 16 residues. The CDR3 sequence is CASSSTSDLAKNIQYF. The full variable domain, rest sourced from reference TRBV7-8 and TRBJ2-4, is GAGVSQSPRYKVAKRGQDVALRCDPISGHVSLFWYQQALGQGPEFLTYFQNEAQLDKSGLPSDRFFAERPEGSVSTLKIQRTQQEDSAVYLCASSSTSDLAKNIQYFGAGTRLSVL.